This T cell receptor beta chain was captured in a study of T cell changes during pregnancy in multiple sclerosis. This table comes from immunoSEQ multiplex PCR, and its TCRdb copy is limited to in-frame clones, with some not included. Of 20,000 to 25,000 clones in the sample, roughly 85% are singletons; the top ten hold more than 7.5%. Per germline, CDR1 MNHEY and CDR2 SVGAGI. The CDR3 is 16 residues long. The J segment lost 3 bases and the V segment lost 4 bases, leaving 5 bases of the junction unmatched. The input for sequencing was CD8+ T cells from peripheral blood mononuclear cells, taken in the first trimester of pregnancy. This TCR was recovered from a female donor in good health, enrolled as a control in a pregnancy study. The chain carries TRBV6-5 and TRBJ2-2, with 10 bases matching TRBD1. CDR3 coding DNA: TGTGCCAGCAGTTTGGAGACAGGGGGCTACACCGGGGAGCTGTTTTTT. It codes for CASSLETGGYTGELFF.